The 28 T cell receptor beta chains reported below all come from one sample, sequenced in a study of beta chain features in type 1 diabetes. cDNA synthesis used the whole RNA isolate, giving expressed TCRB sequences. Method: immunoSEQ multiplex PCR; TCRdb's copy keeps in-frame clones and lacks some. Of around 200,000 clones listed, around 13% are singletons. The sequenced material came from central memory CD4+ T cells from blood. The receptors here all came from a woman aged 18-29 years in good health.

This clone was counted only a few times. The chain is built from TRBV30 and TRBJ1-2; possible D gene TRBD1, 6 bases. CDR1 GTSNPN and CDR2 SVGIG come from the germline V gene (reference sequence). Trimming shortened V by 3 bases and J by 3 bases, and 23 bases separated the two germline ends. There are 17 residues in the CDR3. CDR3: CAWSGGYGRDIDYGYTF. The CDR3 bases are TGTGCCTGGAGCGGGGGTTATGGGAGGGACATTGACTATGGCTACACCTTC.

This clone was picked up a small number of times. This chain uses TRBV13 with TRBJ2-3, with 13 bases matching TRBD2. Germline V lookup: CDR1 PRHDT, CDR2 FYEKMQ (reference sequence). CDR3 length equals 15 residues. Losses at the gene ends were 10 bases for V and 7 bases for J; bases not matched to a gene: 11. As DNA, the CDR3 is TGTGCCACCAGACTAGCGGGAGGACGCGCGAATACGCAGTATTTT. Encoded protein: CATRLAGGRANTQYF.

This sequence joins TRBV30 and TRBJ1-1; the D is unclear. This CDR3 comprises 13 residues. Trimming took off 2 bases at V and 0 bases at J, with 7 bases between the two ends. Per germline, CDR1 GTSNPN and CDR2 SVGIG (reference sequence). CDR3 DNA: TGTGCCTGGAGTTGGGAGATGAACACTGAAGCTTTCTTT. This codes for CAWSWEMNTEAFF.

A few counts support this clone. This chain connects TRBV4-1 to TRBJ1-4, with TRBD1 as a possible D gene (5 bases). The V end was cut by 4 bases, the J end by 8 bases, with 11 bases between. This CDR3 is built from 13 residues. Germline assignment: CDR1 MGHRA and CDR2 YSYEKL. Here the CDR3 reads CASSLRRVEKLFF. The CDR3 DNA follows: TGCGCCAGCAGCCTTCGCAGGGTCGAAAAACTGTTTTTT.

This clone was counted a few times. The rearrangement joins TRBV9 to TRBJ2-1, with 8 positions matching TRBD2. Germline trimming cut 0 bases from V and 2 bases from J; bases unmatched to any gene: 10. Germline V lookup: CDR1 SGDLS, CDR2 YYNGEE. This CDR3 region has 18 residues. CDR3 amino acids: CASSVEGRGGRTYNEQFF. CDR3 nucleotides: TGTGCCAGCAGCGTAGAGGGACGGGGGGGGAGGACCTACAATGAGCAGTTCTTC.

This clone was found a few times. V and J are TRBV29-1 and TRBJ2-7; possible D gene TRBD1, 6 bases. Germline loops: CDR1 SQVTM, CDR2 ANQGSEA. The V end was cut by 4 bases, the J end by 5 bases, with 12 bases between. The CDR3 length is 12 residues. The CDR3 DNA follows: TGCAGCGTTGCGGGACAAATGAACGAGCAGTACTTC. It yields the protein CSVAGQMNEQYF.

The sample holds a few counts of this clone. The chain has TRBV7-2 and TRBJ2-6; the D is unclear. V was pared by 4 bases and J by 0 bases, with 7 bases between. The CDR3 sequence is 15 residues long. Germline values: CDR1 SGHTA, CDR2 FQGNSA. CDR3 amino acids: CASSSGSSGANVLTF. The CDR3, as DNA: TGTGCCAGCAGCTCAGGCAGCTCTGGGGCCAACGTCCTGACTTTC.

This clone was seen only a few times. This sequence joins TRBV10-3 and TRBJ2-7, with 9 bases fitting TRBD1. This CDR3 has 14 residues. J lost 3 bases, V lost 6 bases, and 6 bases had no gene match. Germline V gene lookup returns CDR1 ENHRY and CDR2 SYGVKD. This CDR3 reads CAIRSDRGDYEQYF. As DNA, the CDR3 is TGTGCCATCAGGTCGGACAGGGGAGACTACGAGCAGTACTTC.

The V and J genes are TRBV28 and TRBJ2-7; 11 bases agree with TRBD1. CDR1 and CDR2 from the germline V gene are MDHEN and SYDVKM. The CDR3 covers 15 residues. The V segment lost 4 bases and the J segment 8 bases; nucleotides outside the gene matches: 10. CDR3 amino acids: CASSSMVGQGEKQYF. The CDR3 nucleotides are TGTGCCAGCAGTTCTATGGTGGGACAGGGGGAGAAGCAGTACTTC.

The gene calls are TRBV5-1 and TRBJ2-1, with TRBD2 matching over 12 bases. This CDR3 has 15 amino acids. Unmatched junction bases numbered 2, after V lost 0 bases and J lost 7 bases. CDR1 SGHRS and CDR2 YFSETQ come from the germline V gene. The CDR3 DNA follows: TGCGCCAGCAGCTTGGCTAGCGGGAGGGTTAATGAGCAGTTCTTC. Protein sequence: CASSLASGRVNEQFF.

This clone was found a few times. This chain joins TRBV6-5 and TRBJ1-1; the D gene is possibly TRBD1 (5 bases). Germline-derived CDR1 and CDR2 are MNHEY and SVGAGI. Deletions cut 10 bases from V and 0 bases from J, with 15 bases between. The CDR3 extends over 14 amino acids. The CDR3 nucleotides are TGTGCCACCCAAAACCAGGGTTTGAACACTGAAGCTTTCTTT. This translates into CATQNQGLNTEAFF.

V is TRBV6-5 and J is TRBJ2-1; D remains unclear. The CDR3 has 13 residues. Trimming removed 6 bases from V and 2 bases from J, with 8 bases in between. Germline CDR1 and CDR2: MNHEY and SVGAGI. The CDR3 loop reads CASSRSTYNEQFF. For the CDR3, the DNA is TGTGCCAGCAGCAGGTCTACCTACAATGAGCAGTTCTTC.

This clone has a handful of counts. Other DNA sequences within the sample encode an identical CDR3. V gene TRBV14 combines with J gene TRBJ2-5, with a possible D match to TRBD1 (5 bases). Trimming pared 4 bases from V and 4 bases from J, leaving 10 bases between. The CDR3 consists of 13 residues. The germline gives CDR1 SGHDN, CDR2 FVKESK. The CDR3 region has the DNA TGTGCCAGCAGCCTTTATAGGGGAGAGACCCAGTACTTC. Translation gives CASSLYRGETQYF.

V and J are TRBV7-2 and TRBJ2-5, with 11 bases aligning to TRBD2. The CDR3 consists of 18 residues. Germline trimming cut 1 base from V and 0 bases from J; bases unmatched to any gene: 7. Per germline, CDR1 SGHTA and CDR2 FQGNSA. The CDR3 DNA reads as TGTGCCAGCAGCTTAGTACTAGCGGGAGCCCCTCACCAAGAGACCCAGTACTTC. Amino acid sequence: CASSLVLAGAPHQETQYF.

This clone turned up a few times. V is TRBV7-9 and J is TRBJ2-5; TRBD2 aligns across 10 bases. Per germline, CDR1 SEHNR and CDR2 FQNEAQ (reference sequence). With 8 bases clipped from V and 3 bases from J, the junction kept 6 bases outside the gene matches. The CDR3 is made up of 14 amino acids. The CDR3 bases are TGTGCCAGCGGCTCCGGACTAGCGGAAGAGACCCAGTACTTC. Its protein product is CASGSGLAEETQYF.

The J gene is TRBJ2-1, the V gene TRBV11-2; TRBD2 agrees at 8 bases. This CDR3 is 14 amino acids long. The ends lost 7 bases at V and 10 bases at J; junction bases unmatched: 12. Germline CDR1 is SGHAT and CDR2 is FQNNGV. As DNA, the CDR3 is TGTGCCAGCAACCGGGAGGGCCTCGCAGGGGAGCAGTTCTTC. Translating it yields CASNREGLAGEQFF.

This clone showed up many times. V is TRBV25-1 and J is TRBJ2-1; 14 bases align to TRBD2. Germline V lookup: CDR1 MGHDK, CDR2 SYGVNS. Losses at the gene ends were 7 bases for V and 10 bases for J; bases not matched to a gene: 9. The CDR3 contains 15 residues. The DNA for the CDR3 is TGTGCCAGCACAGGGACTAGCGGGGGCCTTCAGGAGCAGTTCTTC. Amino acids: CASTGTSGGLQEQFF.

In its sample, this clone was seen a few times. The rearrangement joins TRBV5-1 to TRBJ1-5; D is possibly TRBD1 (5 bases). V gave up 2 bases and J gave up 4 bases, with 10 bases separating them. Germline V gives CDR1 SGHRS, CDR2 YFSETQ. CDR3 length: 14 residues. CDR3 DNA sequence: TGCGCCAGCAGCTTTGACAGTACGAATCAGCCCCAGCATTTT. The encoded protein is CASSFDSTNQPQHF.

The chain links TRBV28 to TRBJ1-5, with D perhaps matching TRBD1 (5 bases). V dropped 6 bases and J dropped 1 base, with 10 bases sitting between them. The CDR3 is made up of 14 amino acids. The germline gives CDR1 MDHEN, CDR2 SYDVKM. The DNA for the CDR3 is TGTGCCAGCAGGGGTGACAGCAGCAATCAGCCCCAGCATTTT. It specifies CASRGDSSNQPQHF.

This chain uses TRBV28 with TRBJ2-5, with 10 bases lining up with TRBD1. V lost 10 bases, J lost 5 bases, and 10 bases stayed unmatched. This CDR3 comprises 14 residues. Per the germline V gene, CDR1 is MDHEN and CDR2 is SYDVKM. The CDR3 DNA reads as TGTGCCACCCTAGACAGGGGGCTTCGGGAGACCCAGTACTTC. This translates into CATLDRGLRETQYF.

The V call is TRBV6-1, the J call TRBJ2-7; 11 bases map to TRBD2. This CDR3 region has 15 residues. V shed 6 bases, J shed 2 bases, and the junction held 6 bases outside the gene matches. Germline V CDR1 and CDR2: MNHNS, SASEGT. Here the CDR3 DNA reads TGTGCCAGCAGAACCGGGACTAGCGGCACCTACGAGCAGTACTTC. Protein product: CASRTGTSGTYEQYF.

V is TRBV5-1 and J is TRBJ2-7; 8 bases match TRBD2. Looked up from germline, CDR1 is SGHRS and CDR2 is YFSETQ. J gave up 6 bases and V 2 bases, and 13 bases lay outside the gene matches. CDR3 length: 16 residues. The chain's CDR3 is CASSLNRASGSVEQYF. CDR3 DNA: TGCGCCAGCAGCTTAAACCGGGCTAGCGGGTCCGTCGAGCAGTACTTC. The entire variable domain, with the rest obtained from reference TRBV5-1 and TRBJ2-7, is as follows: KAGVTQTPRYLIKTRGQQVTLSCSPISGHRSVSWYQQTPGQGLQFLFEYFSETQRNKGNFPGRFSGRQFSNSRSEMNVSTLELGDSALYLCASSLNRASGSVEQYFGPGTRLTVT.

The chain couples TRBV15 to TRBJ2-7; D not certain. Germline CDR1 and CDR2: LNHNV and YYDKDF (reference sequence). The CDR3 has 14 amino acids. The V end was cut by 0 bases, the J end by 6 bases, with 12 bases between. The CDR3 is CATSRDFTVGEQYF. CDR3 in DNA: TGTGCCACCAGCAGAGATTTCACGGTCGGCGAGCAGTACTTC.

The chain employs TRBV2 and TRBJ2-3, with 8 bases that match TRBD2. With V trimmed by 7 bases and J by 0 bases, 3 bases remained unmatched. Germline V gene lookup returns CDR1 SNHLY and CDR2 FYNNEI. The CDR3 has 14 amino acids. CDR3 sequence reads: CASIRGRSTDTQYF. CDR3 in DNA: TGTGCCAGCATTCGCGGGAGGAGCACAGATACGCAGTATTTT.

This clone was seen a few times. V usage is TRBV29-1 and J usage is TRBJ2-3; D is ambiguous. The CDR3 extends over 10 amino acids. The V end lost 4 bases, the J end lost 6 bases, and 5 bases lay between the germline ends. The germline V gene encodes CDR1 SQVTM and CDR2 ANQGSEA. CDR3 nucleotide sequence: TGCAGCGTTGCCCGGGATACGCAGTATTTT. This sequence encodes CSVARDTQYF.

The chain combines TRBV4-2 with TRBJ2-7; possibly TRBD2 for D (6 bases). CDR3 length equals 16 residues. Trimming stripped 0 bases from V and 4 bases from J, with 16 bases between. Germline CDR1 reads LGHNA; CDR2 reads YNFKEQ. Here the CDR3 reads CASSQDERAGRYEQYF. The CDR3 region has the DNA TGTGCCAGCAGCCAAGATGAGCGGGCGGGAAGATACGAGCAGTACTTC.

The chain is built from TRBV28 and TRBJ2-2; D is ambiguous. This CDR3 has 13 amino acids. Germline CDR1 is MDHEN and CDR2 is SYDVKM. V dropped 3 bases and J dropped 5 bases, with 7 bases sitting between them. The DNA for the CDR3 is TGTGCCAGCAGTTTTAGAGAGACCGGGGAGCTGTTTTTT. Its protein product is CASSFRETGELFF.

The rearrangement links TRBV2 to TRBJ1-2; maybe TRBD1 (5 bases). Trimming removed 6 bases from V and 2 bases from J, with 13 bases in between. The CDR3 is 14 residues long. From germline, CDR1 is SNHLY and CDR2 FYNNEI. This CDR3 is CASSENRYNYGYTF. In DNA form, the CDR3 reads TGTGCCAGCAGCGAAAACAGGTACAACTATGGCTACACCTTC.